The 13 T cell receptor beta chains given below trace back to one sample, sequenced in a study of blood T cell repertoires in COVID-19. Profiled with immunoSEQ multiplex PCR; TCRdb holds only in-frame clones, not every one. The sample yields about 350,000 clones, 88% seen once. What was sequenced was PBMCs or T cells enriched from blood (not recorded which). All receptors come from a woman younger than 45 who had been exposed to COVID-19.

V usage is TRBV29-1 and J usage is TRBJ2-7; D is perhaps TRBD2 (5 bases). Germline CDR1 SQVTM, CDR2 ANQGSEA. This CDR3 spans 12 amino acids. V lost 3 bases, J lost 3 bases, and 9 bases lay in between. The CDR3 sequence: CSVEGELYEQYF. The CDR3 DNA is TGCAGCGTTGAGGGAGAACTCTACGAGCAGTACTTC.

In this sample, this clone turned up a few times. The chain is built from TRBV7-6 and TRBJ2-3, with 7 bases that match TRBD1. The V gene end was trimmed by 5 bases and the J gene end by 4 bases; junction bases not matched to a gene: 9. The germline V gene has CDR1 SGHVS and CDR2 FNYEAQ. CDR3 size: 15 residues. The CDR3 loop reads CASSPMTGLPDTQYF. CDR3 in DNA: TGTGCCAGCAGCCCCATGACAGGGCTCCCAGATACGCAGTATTTT.

This chain connects TRBV19 to TRBJ1-5; 7 bases map to TRBD1. The CDR3 consists of 15 residues. Germline V gene data show CDR1 as LNHDA and CDR2 as SQIVND (reference sequence). Trimming cost V 8 bases and J 0 bases; bases outside gene matches: 7. CDR3 sequence (DNA): TGTGCCAGTGCCAGGGGGGAACATAGCAATCAGCCCCAGCATTTT. Its translation is CASARGEHSNQPQHF.

CDR3 sequence (DNA): TGTGCCAGTTACACAGGGGTAGAGACCATTCAGTACTTC. Protein sequence: CASYTGVETIQYF. The chain couples TRBV28 to TRBJ2-4; 7 bases fit TRBD1. The CDR3 loop spans 13 amino acids. The V and J ends lost 9 bases and 9 bases, in that order; junction bases with no gene match: 11. Germline lookup yields CDR1 MDHEN and CDR2 SYDVKM.

The CDR3 DNA sequence: TGTGCTAGTGGTTCCCCCTTCAAACCGGGACAGGGAAATTCGAGCAATCAGCCCCAGCATTTT. This translates into CASGSPFKPGQGNSSNQPQHF. The rearrangement uses TRBV12-5 and TRBJ1-5, with 9 nucleotides matching TRBD1. Germline V CDR1 and CDR2: LGHNT, FRNRAP. The J segment lost 1 base and the V segment lost 4 bases, leaving 20 bases of the junction unmatched. This CDR3 is 21 amino acids long. Variable domain in full (rest from reference TRBV12-5 and TRBJ1-5): DARVTQTPRHKVTEMGQEVTMRCQPILGHNTVFWYRQTMMQGLELLAYFRNRAPLDDSGMPKDRFSAEMPDATLATLKIQPSEPRDSAVYFCASGSPFKPGQGNSSNQPQHFGDGTRLSIL.

This clone was seen once. The rearrangement uses TRBV6-2 or TRBV6-3 and TRBJ2-7; 7 nucleotides match TRBD2. This CDR3 spans 15 amino acids. CDR1 and CDR2 (germline): MNHEY, SVGEGT. V was clipped by 6 bases and J by 4 bases; unmatched bases: 12. In DNA, the CDR3 is TGTGCCAGCAGCTCTATCCGGGGAGGGGTTTACGAGCAGTACTTC. Its translation is CASSSIRGGVYEQYF.

V gene TRBV27 combines with J gene TRBJ2-7, with D unresolved. CDR3 size: 12 residues. Germline CDR1 and CDR2: MNHEY and SMNVEV (reference sequence). The V end lost 6 bases, the J end lost 2 bases, and 8 bases lay between the germline ends. Written as DNA, the CDR3 is TGTGCCAGCAGAAAAAACACCTACGAGCAGTACTTC. It codes for CASRKNTYEQYF.

This clone was detected only once. V and J are TRBV7-9 and TRBJ1-5; TRBD1 is a possible D gene (5 bases). This CDR3 spans 12 amino acids. Germline-derived CDR1 and CDR2 are SEHNR and FQNEAQ (reference sequence). V lost 5 bases to trimming and J lost 10 bases, with 12 bases between them. CDR3 amino acids: CASSIGTGPQHF. The DNA of the CDR3 is TGTGCCAGCAGCATAGGGACGGGACCCCAGCATTTT.

This clone was seen a single time. Other nucleotide sequences from this sample produce the same CDR3. V gene TRBV18 combines with J gene TRBJ1-5; 8 bases line up with TRBD1. V trimming: 4 bases; J trimming: 1 base; junction bases outside the gene matches: 0. Germline CDR1 and CDR2: KGHSH and LQKENI. CDR3 length: 14 amino acids. The CDR3 region has the DNA TGTGCCAGCTCACGACAGGGGAGCAATCAGCCCCAGCATTTT. Protein: CASSRQGSNQPQHF. Full variable domain (remainder filled in from reference TRBV18 and TRBJ1-5): NAGVMQNPRHLVRRRGQEARLRCSPMKGHSHVYWYRQLPEEGLKFMVYLQKENIIDESGMPKERFSAEFPKEGPSILRIQQVVRGDSAAYFCASSRQGSNQPQHFGDGTRLSIL.

The V and J genes are TRBV4-1 and TRBJ2-3, with 14 positions matching TRBD2. The V gene's germline CDR1 is MGHRA and CDR2 YSYEKL. The CDR3 has 17 residues. Trimming at V came to 3 bases and at J to 5 bases, leaving 7 bases not matched to a gene. CDR3 sequence reads: CASSQATSGRVGDTQYF. DNA for the CDR3: TGCGCCAGCAGCCAGGCGACTAGCGGGAGGGTGGGAGATACGCAGTATTTT.

There are a few counts of this clone. The rearrangement links TRBV30 to TRBJ1-1; D is perhaps TRBD1 (6 bases). CDR3 length equals 16 residues. V lost 0 bases to trimming and J lost 0 bases, with 14 bases between them. CDR1 and CDR2 (germline): GTSNPN, SVGIG (reference sequence). In nucleotides, the CDR3 is TGTGCCTGGAGTGTATCGAGAACAGGGCTGAACACTGAAGCTTTCTTT. Protein product: CAWSVSRTGLNTEAFF.

This sequence joins TRBV28 and TRBJ2-7; TRBD1 agrees at 9 bases. Trimming removed 4 bases from V and 11 bases from J; junction bases left unmatched: 15. The CDR3 covers 15 residues. From germline, CDR1 is MDHEN and CDR2 SYDVKM. CDR3 protein: CASSSASYGTGPEYF. CDR3 DNA: TGTGCCAGCAGTTCCGCTTCGTACGGGACAGGGCCTGAGTACTTC.

The J gene is TRBJ2-4, the V gene TRBV19; 7 bases agree with TRBD2. The V gene's germline CDR1 is LNHDA and CDR2 SQIVND (reference sequence). The CDR3 loop spans 18 amino acids. The V and J ends lost 3 bases and 8 bases, in that order; junction bases with no gene match: 19. This chain's CDR3 is CASSMEGAGAWRGDIQYF. The CDR3 DNA reads as TGTGCCAGTAGTATGGAAGGGGCGGGAGCGTGGAGGGGAGACATTCAGTACTTC.